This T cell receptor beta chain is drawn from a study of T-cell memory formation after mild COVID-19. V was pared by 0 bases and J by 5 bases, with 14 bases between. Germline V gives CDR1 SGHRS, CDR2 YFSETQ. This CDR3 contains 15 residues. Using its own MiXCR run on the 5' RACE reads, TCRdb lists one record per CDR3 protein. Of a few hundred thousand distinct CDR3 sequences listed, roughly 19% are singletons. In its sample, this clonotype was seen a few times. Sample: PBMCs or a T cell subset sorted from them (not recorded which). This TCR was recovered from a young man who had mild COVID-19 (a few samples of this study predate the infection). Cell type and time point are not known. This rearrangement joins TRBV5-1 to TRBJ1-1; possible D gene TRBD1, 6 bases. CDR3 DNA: TGCGCCAGCAGCTTGGAGGTGTCTCAGGGGACTGAAGCTTTCTTT. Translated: CASSLEVSQGTEAFF.